The sequence of this TCR beta chain was determined in a study of blood T cell repertoires in COVID-19. Study-level information: The samples span acute and convalescent COVID-19 from the United States, Italy and Spain. In each case, the material was cDNA or gDNA derived from T cells, B-cell-depleted T cells, or PBMCs.

The CDR3 sequence is 16 residues long. Per germline, CDR1 SEHNR and CDR2 FQNEAQ (reference sequence). Losses at the gene ends were 5 bases for V and 3 bases for J; bases not matched to a gene: 7. Only a few counts were recorded for this clone. Libraries were prepared by immunoSEQ multiplex PCR; TCRdb keeps only in-frame clonotypes and omits some of them. Among 130,000 or so clones listed, over 65% were seen once. The material sequenced was peripheral blood. This chain connects TRBV7-9 to TRBJ2-3, with 11 bases matching TRBD2. The TCR sequence derives from a man in his 60s with acute or convalescent COVID-19. As DNA, the CDR3 is TGTGCCAGCAGCCAACTAGCGGGAGAAGGTACAGATACGCAGTATTTT. Its protein is CASSQLAGEGTDTQYF.